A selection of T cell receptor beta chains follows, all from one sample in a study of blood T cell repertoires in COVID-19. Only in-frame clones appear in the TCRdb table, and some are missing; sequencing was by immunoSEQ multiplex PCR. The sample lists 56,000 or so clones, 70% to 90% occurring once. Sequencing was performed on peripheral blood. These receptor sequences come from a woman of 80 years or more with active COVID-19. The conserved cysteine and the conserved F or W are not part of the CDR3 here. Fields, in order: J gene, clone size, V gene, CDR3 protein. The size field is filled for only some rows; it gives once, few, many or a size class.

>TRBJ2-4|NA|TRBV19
ASTPGLAGTLAKNIQY
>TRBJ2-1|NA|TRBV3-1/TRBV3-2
ASSASGSNYNEQF
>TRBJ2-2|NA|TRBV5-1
ASRSTGTSVGELF
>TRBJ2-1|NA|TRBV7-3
ASGPRGGNQVYNEQF
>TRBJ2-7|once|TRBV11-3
ASSLGSGGPIPRSYEQY
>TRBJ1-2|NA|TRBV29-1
SLTGREGNYGYT
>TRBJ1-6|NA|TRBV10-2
ASRGRAGGQDNSPLH
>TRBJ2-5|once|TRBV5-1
ASSLETGGGQETQY
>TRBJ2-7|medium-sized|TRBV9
ASSVAASGSYEQY
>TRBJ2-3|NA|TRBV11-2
ASSYLAGGRNTDTQY
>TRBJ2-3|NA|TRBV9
ASSVSPGTDTQY
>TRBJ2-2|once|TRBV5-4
ASQDPPGHGTGELF
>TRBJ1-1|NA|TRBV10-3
AISGQGAGYTEAF
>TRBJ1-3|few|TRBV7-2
ASNDRGLGNTIY
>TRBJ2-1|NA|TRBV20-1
SASTGGAYNEQF
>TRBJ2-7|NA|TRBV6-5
ASNSLGGRGAEQY
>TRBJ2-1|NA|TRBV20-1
SASRGHRSNEQF
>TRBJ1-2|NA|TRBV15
ATSRDRTAEGYT
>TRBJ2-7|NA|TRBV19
ASSPAGQNYEQY
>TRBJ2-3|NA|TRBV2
ASSSIMSGGADTQY
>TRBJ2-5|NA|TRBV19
ASSIFGNEGETQY
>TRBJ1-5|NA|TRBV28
ASTPTGVSNQPQH
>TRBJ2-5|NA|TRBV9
ARRAPRRGGAGETQY
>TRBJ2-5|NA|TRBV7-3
ASSLQRGAGETQY
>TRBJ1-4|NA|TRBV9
ASSEQSGEKLF
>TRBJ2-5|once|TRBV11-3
ASSPHRGSETQY
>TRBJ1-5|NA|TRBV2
ASSVQGANNQPQH
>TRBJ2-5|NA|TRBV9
ASSVGAGRKYQETQY
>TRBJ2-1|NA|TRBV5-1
ASSFMPTGVSYNEQF
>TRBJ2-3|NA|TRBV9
ASSADPLAGVRGTQY